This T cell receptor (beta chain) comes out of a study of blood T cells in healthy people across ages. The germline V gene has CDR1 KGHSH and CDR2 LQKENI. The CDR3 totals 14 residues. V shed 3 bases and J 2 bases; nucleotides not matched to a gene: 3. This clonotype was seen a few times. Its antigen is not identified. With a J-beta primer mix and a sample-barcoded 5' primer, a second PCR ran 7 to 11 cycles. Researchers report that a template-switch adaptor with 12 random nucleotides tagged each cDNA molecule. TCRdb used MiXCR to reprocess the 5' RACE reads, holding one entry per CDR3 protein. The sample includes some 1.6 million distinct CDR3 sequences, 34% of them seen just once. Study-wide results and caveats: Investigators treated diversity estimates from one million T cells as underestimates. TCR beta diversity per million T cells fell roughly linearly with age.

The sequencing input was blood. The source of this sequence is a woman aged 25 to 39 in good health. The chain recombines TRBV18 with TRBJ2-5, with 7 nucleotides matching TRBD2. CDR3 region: CASSPWGGQETQYF. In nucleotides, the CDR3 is TGTGCCAGCTCACCTTGGGGGGGACAAGAGACCCAGTACTTC.